The source of this T cell receptor beta chain is a study of blood T cell repertoires in COVID-19. Across the study: The analysed material was cDNA or gDNA that came from T cells, B-cell-depleted T cells, or PBMCs.

Some clones are missing from TCRdb's copy, which holds only in-frame ones; the method was immunoSEQ multiplex PCR. The table shows 300,000 or so clones, with roughly 86% occurring only once. This CDR3 comprises 11 residues. Unmatched junction bases numbered 3, after V lost 8 bases and J lost 6 bases. Germline assignment: CDR1 SQVTM and CDR2 ANQGSEA. The sequenced material came from peripheral blood. The chain couples TRBV29-1 to TRBJ2-1; TRBD2 agrees at 8 bases. This receptor was taken from a woman in her 50s with acute or convalescent COVID-19. CDR3 region: CSSGLANEQFF. The CDR3 DNA reads as TGCAGCTCCGGACTAGCCAATGAGCAGTTCTTC.